This TCR beta chain appears in the sequencing data of a study of blood T cell repertoires in COVID-19. At the level of the study: The United States, Italy and Spain supplied acute and convalescent COVID-19 samples.

This clone was recorded only once. Authors' analysis steps: By means of reference gene primer amplification, nucleated cell counts were estimated. The assay was immunoSEQ multiplex PCR, and TCRdb's table has in-frame clones only and misses some. V and J calls and clone size are copied from that table; D and trimming were computed from the DNA. Altogether about 130,000 clones are present, about 94% being singletons, with the ten largest covering 2.1%. The CDR3 runs to 16 residues. Trimming took 6 bases from V and 4 from J; bases not matched to a gene: 14. Germline CDR1 and CDR2: MDHEN and SYDVKM. The material sequenced was peripheral blood. The rearrangement uses TRBV28 and TRBJ2-7; TRBD1 aligns across 8 bases. The TCR was taken from a middle-aged man with COVID-19, enrolled during active disease. The CDR3 loop reads CASRTRMTGERYEQYF. CDR3 sequence (DNA): TGTGCCAGCAGAACTAGAATGACAGGGGAGCGTTACGAGCAGTACTTC.